This T cell receptor (beta chain) was captured by sequencing in a study of blood T cell repertoires in COVID-19. V lost 0 bases and J lost 3; bases outside the gene matches: 5. The CDR3 is 16 residues long. Germline V gene data show CDR1 as MNHEY and CDR2 as SVGAGI. Sequencing used immunoSEQ multiplex PCR; TCRdb keeps in-frame clones, though not all of them. The sample records 200,000 to 250,000 clones, around 84% being singletons. The clonotype was recovered from a woman in her sixties or seventies with active or convalescent COVID-19. Material: peripheral blood. The chain combines TRBV6-5 with TRBJ1-5; 7 nucleotides match TRBD1. The CDR3 DNA is TGTGCCAGCAGTTACTCGGCCGGGACAGTCAATCAGCCCCAGCATTTT. The encoded protein is CASSYSAGTVNQPQHF.